Described below is a single T cell receptor beta chain sequence and its context. What it binds is unknown. The CDR3 spans 14 residues. Trimming took 2 bases from V and 7 from J, leaving 11 bases between them. It was RNA transcripts that yielded the amplified TCR beta CDR3 regions. The TCR CDR3 was amplified in a first-round RT-PCR using the HTBI primer set. TCRdb passed the multiplex PCR reads through MiXCR, listing each CDR3 protein once. The table has around 520,000 distinct CDR3 sequences, 14% seen once. This record belongs to a study of T cells in Graves' hyperthyroidism and ophthalmopathy. Hyperthyroidism was newly diagnosed in patients aged 18 to 65 (duration under 2 months). Pregnant or lactating patients were excluded, as were those with uncontrolled infection or other autoimmune disease. Overall study findings and caveats: Most clonotypes expanded in the thyroid (above 0.001) were also present in blood. Progression to ophthalmopathy was predicted a median of roughly seven months early.

Sequencing input: blood. The sequence was obtained from a woman between 40 and 50 years old with Graves' hyperthyroidism. J is TRBJ2-2 and V is TRBV12-3 or TRBV12-4; D uncertain. In DNA, the CDR3 is TGTGCCAGCAGTTTAAGGGCAACGGGCGGGGAGCTGTTTTTT. It is translated as CASSLRATGGELFF.